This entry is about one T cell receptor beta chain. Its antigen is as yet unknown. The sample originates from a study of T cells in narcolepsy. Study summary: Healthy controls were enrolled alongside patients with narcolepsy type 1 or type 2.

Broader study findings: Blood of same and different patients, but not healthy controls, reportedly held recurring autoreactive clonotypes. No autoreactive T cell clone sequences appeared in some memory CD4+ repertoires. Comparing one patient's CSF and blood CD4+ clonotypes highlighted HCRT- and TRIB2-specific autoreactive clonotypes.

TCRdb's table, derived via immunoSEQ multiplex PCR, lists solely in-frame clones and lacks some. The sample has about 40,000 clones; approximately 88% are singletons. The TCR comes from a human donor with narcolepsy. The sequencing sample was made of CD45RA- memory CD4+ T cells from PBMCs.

Here the CDR3 reads CASSQVTARYNSPLHF. The CDR3 DNA reads TGCGCCAGCAGCCAAGTGACTGCACGGTATAATTCACCCCTCCACTTT. V is TRBV4-3 and J is TRBJ1-6, with D hard to call. The germline V gene has CDR1 LGHNA and CDR2 YSLEER. The germline V and J ends were trimmed by 1 base and 4 bases, with 11 bases remaining between them. This CDR3 has 16 amino acids.